This T cell receptor (beta chain) was retrieved from a study of blood T cell repertoires in COVID-19. The table came from immunoSEQ multiplex PCR; TCRdb's copy has only in-frame clones and leaves some out. The data hold about 140,000 clones, with around 83% observed a single time. The CDR3 consists of 16 residues. CDR1 and CDR2 from the germline V gene are SGHVS and FNYEAQ. V was clipped by 4 bases and J by 0 bases, with 13 bases between them. The clonotype comes from a man aged 55 to 70 with active or convalescent COVID-19. J is TRBJ1-5 and V is TRBV7-6; D may be TRBD1 (6 bases). The specimen sequenced was peripheral blood. The CDR3 loop is CASSSGTTNSNQPQHF. The CDR3, as DNA: TGTGCCAGCAGCTCCGGGACAACAAATAGCAATCAGCCCCAGCATTTT.